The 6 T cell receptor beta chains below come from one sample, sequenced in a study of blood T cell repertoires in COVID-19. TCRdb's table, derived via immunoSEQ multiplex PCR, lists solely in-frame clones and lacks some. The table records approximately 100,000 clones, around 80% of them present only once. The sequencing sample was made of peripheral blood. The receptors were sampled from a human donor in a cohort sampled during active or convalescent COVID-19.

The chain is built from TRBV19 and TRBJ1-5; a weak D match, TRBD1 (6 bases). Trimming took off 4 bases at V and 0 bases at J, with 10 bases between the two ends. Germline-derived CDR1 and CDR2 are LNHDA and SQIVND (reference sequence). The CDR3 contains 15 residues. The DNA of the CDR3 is TGTGCCAGTAGTACCAGGGGATATAGCAATCAGCCCCAGCATTTT. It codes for CASSTRGYSNQPQHF.

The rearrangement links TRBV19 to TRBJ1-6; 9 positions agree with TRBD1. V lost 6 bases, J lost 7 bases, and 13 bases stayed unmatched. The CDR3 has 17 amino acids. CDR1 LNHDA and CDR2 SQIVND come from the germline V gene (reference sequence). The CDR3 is CASSILPGTGYNSPLHF. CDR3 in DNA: TGTGCCAGTAGCATCCTTCCGGGGACAGGGTACAATTCACCCCTCCACTTT.

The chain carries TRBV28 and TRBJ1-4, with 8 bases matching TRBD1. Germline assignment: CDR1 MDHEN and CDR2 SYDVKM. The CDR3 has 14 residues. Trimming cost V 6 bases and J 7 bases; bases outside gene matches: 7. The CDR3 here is CASRHTGGTEKLFF. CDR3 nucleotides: TGTGCCAGCAGACACACAGGGGGAACTGAAAAACTGTTTTTT.

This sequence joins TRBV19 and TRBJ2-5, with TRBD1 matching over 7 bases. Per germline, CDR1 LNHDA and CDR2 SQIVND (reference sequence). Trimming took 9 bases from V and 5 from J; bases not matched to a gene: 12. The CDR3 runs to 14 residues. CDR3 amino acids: CASAVTGVRETQYF. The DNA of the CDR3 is TGTGCCAGCGCTGTTACAGGGGTTCGGGAGACCCAGTACTTC.

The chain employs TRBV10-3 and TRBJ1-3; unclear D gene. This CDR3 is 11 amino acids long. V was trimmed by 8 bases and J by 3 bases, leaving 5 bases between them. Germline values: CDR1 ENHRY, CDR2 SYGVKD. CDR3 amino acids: CAISFGNTIYF. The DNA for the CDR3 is TGTGCCATCTCCTTTGGAAACACCATATATTTT.

The CDR3 protein is CASTLGGENTEAFF. The CDR3 DNA is TGTGCCAGCACCCTAGGAGGGGAGAACACTGAAGCTTTCTTT. This chain connects TRBV9 to TRBJ1-1; a possible D gene is TRBD1 (5 bases). V was trimmed by 6 bases and J by 1 base, leaving 13 bases between them. The CDR3 spans 14 residues. Germline V gives CDR1 SGDLS, CDR2 YYNGEE.